This entry concerns a single T cell receptor beta chain. Its antigen is unidentified. Investigators amplified TCR beta CDR3 regions from RNA transcripts. A first-round RT-PCR used HTBI primers, followed by a second-round multiplex PCR. TCRdb re-analysed the multiplex PCR reads in MiXCR, keeping a single row per CDR3 protein. The sample shows about 640,000 distinct CDR3 sequences, approximately 39% of them seen only once. The data belong to a study of Graves' ophthalmopathy and Graves' hyperthyroidism. Study-wide points: Separation of ophthalmopathy from stable hyperthyroidism was achieved by a 13-signature model, at around 88% sensitivity and about 81% specificity.

This receptor was obtained from an adult man with Graves' ophthalmopathy. Sequences were obtained from peripheral blood.

The DNA for the CDR3 is TGTGCCAGCAAGGGGGGCAATCAGCCCCAGCATTTT. Amino acids: CASKGGNQPQHF. V is TRBV28 and J is TRBJ1-5, with D possibly TRBD1 on 6 matching bases. V lost 7 bases and J 2 bases, leaving 6 bases between the germline ends. Germline V gene sequence: CDR1 MDHEN, CDR2 SYDVKM. CDR3 size: 12 residues. Based on the CDR3 plus reference TRBV28 and TRBJ1-5, the full variable domain is DVKVTQSSRYLVKRTGEKVFLECVQDMDHENMFWYRQDPGLGLRLIYFSYDVKMKEKGDIPEGYSVSREKKERFSLILESASTNQTSMYLCASKGGNQPQHFGDGTRLSIL.